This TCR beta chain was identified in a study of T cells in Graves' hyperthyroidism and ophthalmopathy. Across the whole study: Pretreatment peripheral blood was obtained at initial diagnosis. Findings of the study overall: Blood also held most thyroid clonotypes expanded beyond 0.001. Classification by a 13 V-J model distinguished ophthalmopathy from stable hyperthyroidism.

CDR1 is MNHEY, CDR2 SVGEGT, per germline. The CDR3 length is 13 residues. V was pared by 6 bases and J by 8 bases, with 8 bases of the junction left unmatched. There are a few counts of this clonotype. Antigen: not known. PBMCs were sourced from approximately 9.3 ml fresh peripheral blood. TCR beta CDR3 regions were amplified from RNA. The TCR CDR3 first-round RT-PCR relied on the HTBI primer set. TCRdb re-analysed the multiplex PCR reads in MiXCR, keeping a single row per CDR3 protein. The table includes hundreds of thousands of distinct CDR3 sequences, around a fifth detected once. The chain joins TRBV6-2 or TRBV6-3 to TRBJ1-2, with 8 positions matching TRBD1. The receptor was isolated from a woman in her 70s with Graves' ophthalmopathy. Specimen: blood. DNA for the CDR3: TGTGCCAGCAGCCCGGACAGGGTGAGAGGCTACACCTTC. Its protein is CASSPDRVRGYTF.